These T cell receptor beta chains were read from a single sample in a study of T cell responses to AZD1222 COVID-19 vaccine. Clones were read by immunoSEQ multiplex PCR, and TCRdb kept only the in-frame ones, dropping some. The repertoire holds about 130,000 clones, with around 90% as singletons. The source material was peripheral blood, sampled on day 0 of MenACWY control vaccination. The origin of the receptors is an adult in good health. The CDR3 runs from the conserved cysteine through the conserved F or W. Fields, in order: clone size, V gene, D gene, J gene, CDR3 protein, CDR3 DNA. A D gene is named only where the DNA matches it firmly. Some rows mark clone size as missing; the rest say once, few, many or name a class of expanded clone.

-	TRBV3-1/TRBV3-2	-	TRBJ2-7	CASSQFRDGYEQYF	TGTGCCAGCAGCCAATTCAGGGACGGCTACGAGCAGTACTTC
-	TRBV11-2	-	TRBJ2-7	CASSPGVFLSYEQYF	TGTGCCAGCAGCCCAGGGGTCTTCCTCTCCTACGAGCAGTACTTC
-	TRBV24-1	-	TRBJ2-1	CATSTAAAGNEQFF	TGTGCCACCTCTACCGCCGCCGCGGGCAATGAGCAGTTCTTC
-	TRBV6-5	-	TRBJ2-7	CASLNPSSYEQYF	TGTGCCAGCCTAAACCCCAGCTCCTACGAGCAGTACTTC
-	TRBV5-1	-	TRBJ2-1	CASSLARAVYNEQFF	TGCGCCAGCAGCTTGGCCAGGGCGGTCTACAATGAGCAGTTCTTC
-	TRBV30	-	TRBJ2-7	CAWSVLGAEQYF	TGTGCCTGGAGTGTGCTAGGGGCCGAGCAGTACTTC
once	TRBV21-1	-	TRBJ2-3	CASSNTSGRASGTDTQYF	TGTGCCAGCAGCAACACTAGCGGGAGGGCCTCAGGCACAGATACGCAGTATTTT
-	TRBV7-2	-	TRBJ1-2	CASSLGRGAGGYTF	TGTGCCAGCAGCTTAGGCCGGGGGGCAGGTGGCTACACCTTC
-	TRBV10-3	-	TRBJ1-3	CAISESTSGNTIYF	TGTGCCATCAGTGAGTCGACTTCTGGAAACACCATATATTTT
-	TRBV11-2	-	TRBJ1-2	CASSSSLYGYTF	TGTGCCAGCAGCTCCTCCCTGTATGGCTACACCTTC
once	TRBV5-4	TRBD1	TRBJ1-3	CASSLGQGRTNTIYF	TGTGCCAGCAGCTTGGGACAGGGAAGAACAAACACCATATATTTT
-	TRBV24-1	TRBD1	TRBJ1-2	CATSETTGLNYGYTF	TGTGCCACCAGTGAAACGACAGGGTTGAACTATGGCTACACCTTC
-	TRBV9	-	TRBJ2-5	CASSGLEGETQYF	TGTGCCAGCAGCGGTCTAGAGGGGGAGACCCAGTACTTC
-	TRBV24-1	-	TRBJ1-6	CATRGNLNNSPLHF	TGTGCCACCAGGGGGAACTTGAATAATTCACCCCTCCACTTT
-	TRBV2	-	TRBJ2-7	CASSSFDEQYF	TGTGCCAGCAGTTCATTCGACGAGCAGTACTTC
once	TRBV24-1	-	TRBJ1-2	CATSEGRHYGYTF	TGTGCCACCAGTGAGGGACGCCACTATGGCTACACCTTC
-	TRBV9	-	TRBJ2-1	CASSPRGTDNEQFF	TGTGCCAGCAGCCCCCGGGGGACCGACAATGAGCAGTTCTTC
once	TRBV5-1	-	TRBJ2-2	CASSLLPGQTGELFF	TGCGCCAGCAGCTTGTTACCAGGGCAGACCGGGGAGCTGTTTTTT
-	TRBV20-1	-	TRBJ2-1	CSAWGVNEQFF	TGCAGTGCTTGGGGGGTCAATGAGCAGTTCTTC
-	TRBV2	-	TRBJ2-1	CASSDAQGGLYEQFF	TGTGCCAGCAGTGACGCACAGGGTGGTTTGTACGAGCAGTTCTTC
-	TRBV11-2	-	TRBJ2-2	CASRSPRGAGELFF	TGTGCCAGCAGATCCCCGAGGGGCGCCGGGGAGCTGTTTTTT
-	TRBV6-5	TRBD1	TRBJ2-7	CASSSPGQGDHEQYF	TGTGCCAGCAGTTCTCCGGGACAGGGGGATCACGAGCAGTACTTC
-	TRBV20-1	-	TRBJ2-7	CSALKGGEQYF	TGCAGTGCTCTGAAGGGGGGCGAGCAGTACTTC
-	TRBV6-5	-	TRBJ2-1	CASSYRGEQFF	TGTGCCAGCAGTTACAGGGGTGAGCAGTTCTTC
few	TRBV7-9	-	TRBJ1-1	CASSPRVYTEAFF	TGTGCCAGCAGCCCCAGGGTTTACACTGAAGCTTTCTTT
-	TRBV12-3/TRBV12-4	-	TRBJ1-3	CASSISWGNTIYF	TGTGCCAGCAGTATCAGCTGGGGGAACACCATATATTTT
-	TRBV4-1	-	TRBJ1-6	CASSQDVVSGTSYNSPLHF	TGCGCCAGCAGCCAAGACGTAGTCTCAGGGACCTCCTATAATTCACCCCTCCACTTT
-	TRBV5-1	-	TRBJ2-6	CASSLASGANVLTF	TGCGCCAGCAGCTTGGCCTCTGGGGCCAACGTCCTGACTTTC
-	TRBV28	-	TRBJ2-1	CASSLGQGRVGARNEQFF	TGTGCCAGCAGTTTAGGCCAGGGCAGGGTAGGAGCTAGGAATGAGCAGTTCTTC
-	TRBV5-1	TRBD1	TRBJ1-1	CASSLVGQGNWNTEAFF	TGCGCCAGCAGCTTGGTTGGACAGGGAAATTGGAACACTGAAGCTTTCTTT
-	TRBV28	-	TRBJ1-1	CASSLSWGYTEAFF	TGTGCCAGCAGTTTGTCGTGGGGGTACACTGAAGCTTTCTTT
-	TRBV3-1/TRBV3-2	-	TRBJ1-2	CASSLYEGLGGYTF	TGTGCCAGCAGTCTTTACGAGGGTTTGGGAGGCTACACCTTC
-	TRBV6-5	-	TRBJ2-3	CASFPGQYSTDTQYF	TGTGCCAGCTTTCCCGGACAGTATAGCACAGATACGCAGTATTTT
-	TRBV19	-	TRBJ2-6	CASEYSGANVLTF	TGTGCCAGTGAGTACTCTGGGGCCAACGTCCTGACTTTC
-	TRBV30	-	TRBJ2-5	CAWSNTAQETQYF	TGTGCCTGGAGTAACACGGCCCAAGAGACCCAGTACTTC
-	TRBV30	-	TRBJ1-1	CAWNPPGSMNTEAFF	TGTGCCTGGAATCCCCCGGGTAGCATGAACACTGAAGCTTTCTTT
-	TRBV7-2	-	TRBJ1-1	CASSQGPTLNTEAFF	TGTGCCAGCAGCCAGGGCCCAACCCTTAACACTGAAGCTTTCTTT
-	TRBV7-8	-	TRBJ2-2	CASSLTGRTGELFF	TGTGCCAGCAGCTTAACGGGGAGGACCGGGGAGCTGTTTTTT
-	TRBV6-5	-	TRBJ2-2	CASRSGGSGTGELFF	TGTGCCAGCAGGTCCGGAGGGTCGGGCACCGGGGAGCTGTTTTTT
-	TRBV9	TRBD1	TRBJ2-3	CASGGQGATDTQYF	TGTGCCAGCGGAGGACAGGGGGCAACAGATACGCAGTATTTT
-	TRBV9	-	TRBJ1-1	CASSVQGWSTEAFF	TGTGCCAGCAGCGTACAGGGGTGGAGCACTGAAGCTTTCTTT
-	TRBV5-4	TRBD2	TRBJ2-5	CASSPSTSGNQETQYF	TGTGCCAGCAGCCCATCGACTAGCGGGAACCAAGAGACCCAGTACTTC
-	TRBV11-2	-	TRBJ2-4	CASSSRIAKNIQYF	TGTGCCAGCAGCTCCCGAATAGCCAAAAACATTCAGTACTTC
-	TRBV6-5	TRBD2	TRBJ2-7	CASSYQGLPREQYF	TGTGCCAGCAGTTACCAGGGACTACCGCGTGAGCAGTACTTC
-	TRBV24-1	-	TRBJ2-7	CATSGDSYEQYF	TGTGCCACCAGTGGGGACTCCTACGAGCAGTACTTC
-	TRBV5-1	TRBD2	TRBJ2-1	CASSLSKREVDEQFF	TGCGCCAGCAGCTTGAGCAAGCGGGAAGTTGATGAGCAGTTCTTC
-	TRBV9	TRBD1	TRBJ1-1	CASSVQDRGEAFF	TGTGCCAGCAGCGTACAGGACAGGGGGGAAGCTTTCTTT
once	TRBV18	-	TRBJ1-2	CASSGVAGYTF	TGTGCCAGCTCGGGAGTGGCTGGCTACACCTTC